A single sample gave rise to the 21 T cell receptor beta chains below, sequenced in a study of blood T cell repertoires in COVID-19 (dated by TCRdb to 2020 to 2021). The library was made by the immunoSEQ multiplex PCR assay. TCRdb provides this immuneACCESS table in a form limited to in-frame rearrangements. Some clones are lacking; in checked studies, under half of them reflect an unresolved V gene, and why the rest are absent is not known. In all, the sample holds some 100,000 clones, and around 86% of those were seen once. The top ten clones comprise 10% of the sample. Sequencing used peripheral blood. The receptors derive from a man aged 45-60 years with acute or convalescent COVID-19.

The table lists this clone with a few counts. V gene TRBV6-5 combines with J gene TRBJ2-5, with 8 positions matching TRBD1. The CDR3 contains 15 residues. CDR1 and CDR2 from the germline V gene are MNHEY and SVGAGI. J gave up 5 bases and V 2 bases, and 7 bases lay outside the gene matches. Written as DNA, the CDR3 is TGTGCCAGCAGTTACCAGGGGGCGGCTTCGGAGACCCAGTACTTC. This sequence encodes CASSYQGAASETQYF.

The rearrangement uses TRBV24-1 and TRBJ2-1; D gene uncertain. V lost 3 bases to trimming and J lost 2 bases, with 13 bases between them. CDR3 length equals 16 residues. Per germline, CDR1 KGHDR and CDR2 SFDVKD. DNA for the CDR3: TGTGCCACCAGTGATCCACAGCAAAAGGCCTACAATGAGCAGTTCTTC. It translates to CATSDPQQKAYNEQFF.

J is TRBJ1-1 and V is TRBV5-4; tentatively, D is TRBD1 (6 bases). Germline CDR1 SGHNT, CDR2 YYREEE (reference sequence). Between the trimmed V and J ends, which lost 0 bases and 0 bases, there was a span of 9 bases. This CDR3 has 15 residues. DNA of the CDR3: TGTGCCAGCAGCTTGGCCACAGGGATGAACACTGAAGCTTTCTTT. Encoded protein: CASSLATGMNTEAFF. The whole variable domain, filled in from reference TRBV5-4 and TRBJ1-1, reads ETGVTQSPTHLIKTRGQQVTLRCSSQSGHNTVSWYQQALGQGPQFIFQYYREEENGRGNFPPRFSGLQFPNYSSELNVNALELDDSALYLCASSLATGMNTEAFFGQGTRLTVV.

In this sample, this clone turned up a few times. This rearrangement joins TRBV6-5 to TRBJ1-4; D not certain. The V and J ends lost 6 bases and 9 bases respectively, with 14 bases between them. The CDR3 has 13 residues. The germline V gene encodes CDR1 MNHEY and CDR2 SVGAGI. The CDR3 sequence: CASSRTQAKKLFF. CDR3 DNA sequence: TGTGCCAGCAGCCGTACCCAGGCAAAAAAACTGTTTTTT.

The chain employs TRBV21-1 and TRBJ1-5; the DNA was not compared with TRBD1, the D call given in the table. TRBV21-1 is a pseudogene segment. The CDR3 consists of 16 residues. In nucleotides, the CDR3 is TGTGCCAGCAGCTCGCCCCCGGGACAGCCGACCCAGCCCCAGCATTTT. Protein sequence: CASSSPPGQPTQPQHF.

The V call is TRBV18, the J call TRBJ1-6, with 9 bases that match TRBD1. The germline CDR1 and CDR2 sequences are KGHSH and LQKENI. The length of the CDR3 is 13 residues. Trimming removed 8 bases from V and 8 bases from J; junction bases left unmatched: 4. The CDR3 region has the DNA TGTGCCAGCGCCTGGGACAGGGATTCACCCCTCCACTTT. Translated, it gives CASAWDRDSPLHF.

In this sample, this clone turned up a few times. This chain links TRBV4-1 with TRBJ2-1, with TRBD1 identical over 10 bases. V trimming: 2 bases; J trimming: 4 bases; junction bases outside the gene matches: 5. The CDR3 covers 16 residues. Per the germline V gene, CDR1 is MGHRA and CDR2 is YSYEKL. The CDR3 spells CASSQLDRGQYNEQFF. In DNA, the CDR3 is TGCGCCAGCAGCCAATTAGACAGGGGGCAGTACAATGAGCAGTTCTTC.

This clone was recorded a few times. This chain connects TRBV7-9 to TRBJ2-1; TRBD2 matches at 8 bases. Losses at the gene ends were 4 bases for V and 6 bases for J; bases not matched to a gene: 8. The CDR3 runs to 15 residues. CDR1 and CDR2 (germline): SEHNR, FQNEAQ (reference sequence). This chain's CDR3 is CASSSRAGVSNEQFF. CDR3 in DNA: TGTGCCAGCAGCTCCCGAGCGGGAGTCTCCAATGAGCAGTTCTTC.

The V gene is TRBV6-1, the J gene TRBJ2-3; TRBD2 agrees at 8 bases. The germline V gene encodes CDR1 MNHNS and CDR2 SASEGT. This CDR3 spans 18 amino acids. Losses at the gene ends were 2 bases for V and 0 bases for J; bases not matched to a gene: 10. The CDR3 loop is CASSERGGGRSSTDTQYF. The CDR3 DNA follows: TGTGCCAGCAGTGAACGGGGCGGCGGGAGGTCTAGCACAGATACGCAGTATTTT.

The CDR3 nucleotides are TGTGCCAGCAGCTGGGGCCGGGGGGCTGAAAAACTGTTTTTT. Translated: CASSWGRGAEKLFF. The rearrangement links TRBV11-2 to TRBJ1-4; possibly TRBD1 for D (6 bases). The CDR3 is 14 residues long. V was clipped by 4 bases and J by 7 bases, with 13 bases between them. Looked up from germline, CDR1 is SGHAT and CDR2 is FQNNGV.

The genes are TRBV12-5 and TRBJ1-4; TRBD1 matches 7 bases. J was trimmed by 4 bases and V by 3 bases; bases with no gene match: 5. The CDR3 length is 15 residues. Per germline, CDR1 LGHNT and CDR2 FRNRAP. Here the CDR3 DNA reads TGTGCTAGTGGTTTTGGGGACAGTTATAATGAAAAACTGTTTTTT. Its protein is CASGFGDSYNEKLFF. The full variable domain, in which reference TRBV12-5 and TRBJ1-4 provide the parts outside the CDR3, is DARVTQTPRHKVTEMGQEVTMRCQPILGHNTVFWYRQTMMQGLELLAYFRNRAPLDDSGMPKDRFSAEMPDATLATLKIQPSEPRDSAVYFCASGFGDSYNEKLFFGSGTQLSVL.

In its sample, this clone was seen once. The V gene is TRBV15, the J gene TRBJ2-1; the match to TRBD1 covers 12 bases. Germline V lookup: CDR1 LNHNV, CDR2 YYDKDF (reference sequence). Trimming took 5 bases from V and 9 from J; bases not matched to a gene: 8. CDR3 length: 15 amino acids. CDR3 protein: CATSGDRGPVSEQFF. The CDR3 coding sequence is TGTGCCACCAGCGGGGACAGGGGGCCAGTCAGTGAGCAGTTCTTC.

V gene TRBV28 combines with J gene TRBJ2-7; 7 positions match TRBD1. Germline-derived CDR1 and CDR2 are MDHEN and SYDVKM. The CDR3 has 14 residues. The ends lost 7 bases at V and 3 bases at J; junction bases unmatched: 9. This CDR3 reads CASTQADRRYEQYF. The CDR3 coding sequence is TGTGCCAGCACCCAGGCGGACAGGCGCTACGAGCAGTACTTC.

The chain is built from TRBV12-3 or TRBV12-4 and TRBJ2-3; TRBD1 might be the D (6 bases). CDR3 length: 13 residues. V shed 6 bases and J shed 5 bases, with 12 bases lying between them. This chain's CDR3 is CASSLEGQDTQYF. DNA of the CDR3: TGTGCCAGCAGCCTCGAGGGACAAGATACGCAGTATTTT.

The chain links TRBV28 to TRBJ1-1; no clear D gene. Trimming removed 7 bases from V and 1 base from J, with 10 bases in between. Germline CDR1 and CDR2: MDHEN and SYDVKM. This CDR3 has 13 residues. This CDR3 is CASTPTRNTEAFF. DNA for the CDR3: TGTGCCAGCACTCCGACAAGGAACACTGAAGCTTTCTTT.

This chain links TRBV2 with TRBJ2-3, with 9 bases aligning to TRBD1. V gave up 5 bases and J gave up 7 bases; unmatched junction bases: 4. Germline V gene sequence: CDR1 SNHLY, CDR2 FYNNEI. The CDR3 spans 13 residues. The CDR3 nucleotides are TGTGCCAGCAGTTACGGGACAGGGAATACGCAGTATTTT. It translates to CASSYGTGNTQYF.

This CDR3 is CASSPDRWSYEQYF. In DNA form, the CDR3 reads TGTGCCAGCAGCCCCGACAGGTGGTCCTACGAGCAGTACTTC. J is TRBJ2-7 and V is TRBV7-3; the D gene is possibly TRBD1 (6 bases). Trimming cost V 5 bases and J 1 base, with 12 bases left between them. This CDR3 contains 14 residues. Germline lookup yields CDR1 SGHTA and CDR2 FQGTGA.

This clone has only one observation. CDR3 DNA sequence: TGTGCCAGCAGCTTAGATGCAACAACCGAAGCTTTCTTT. Translating it yields CASSLDATTEAFF. V is TRBV7-9 and J is TRBJ1-1; D is uncertain. Germline-derived CDR1 and CDR2 are SEHNR and FQNEAQ (reference sequence). The CDR3 has 13 amino acids. V shed 1 base and J shed 8 bases, with 11 bases lying between them.

The CDR3 loop is CASSPIHQPPEAFF. The CDR3 DNA reads TGTGCCAGTAGTCCGATACATCAACCGCCGGAAGCTTTCTTT. The J gene is TRBJ1-1, the V gene TRBV19, with no clear D. Germline V gene data show CDR1 as LNHDA and CDR2 as SQIVND (reference sequence). The CDR3 runs 14 residues. V was trimmed by 5 bases and J by 8 bases, leaving 18 bases between them.

This clone turned up a few times. V is TRBV3-1 (or the pseudogene TRBV3-2) and J is TRBJ2-7; TRBD1 matches at 7 bases. The ends lost 3 bases at V and 6 bases at J; junction bases unmatched: 11. The CDR3 covers 15 residues. Per the germline V gene, CDR1 is LGHDT and CDR2 is YNNKEL (reference sequence). In DNA form, the CDR3 reads TGTGCCAGCAGCCAGAACAGACAGGGAATGGGCGAGCAGTACTTC. It yields the protein CASSQNRQGMGEQYF.

V gene TRBV11-2 combines with J gene TRBJ1-2; tentative D call: TRBD1 (5 bases). V dropped 6 bases and J dropped 4 bases, with 9 bases sitting between them. The CDR3 spans 12 residues. Looked up from germline, CDR1 is SGHAT and CDR2 is FQNNGV. The CDR3 sequence: CASRDSRYGYTF. Written as DNA, the CDR3 is TGTGCCAGCAGAGACAGTCGCTATGGCTACACCTTC.